These 10 T cell receptor beta chains came from one sample sequenced in a study of blood T cell repertoires in COVID-19. TCRdb's table, derived via immunoSEQ multiplex PCR, lists solely in-frame clones and lacks some. The sample shows roughly 100,000 clones, more than 80% of them seen only once. The sequenced sample consisted of peripheral blood. All receptors come from a man between 60 and 75 years old with acute or convalescent COVID-19.

The genes are TRBV28 and TRBJ1-5; TRBD1 agrees at 10 bases. Losses at the gene ends were 7 bases for V and 0 bases for J; bases not matched to a gene: 6. The CDR3 is made up of 16 amino acids. The germline V gene encodes CDR1 MDHEN and CDR2 SYDVKM. CDR3 nucleotide sequence: TGTGCCAGCACGGGACAGGGGCTCTATAGCAATCAGCCCCAGCATTTT. Translation: CASTGQGLYSNQPQHF.

The chain has TRBV11-3 and TRBJ1-5; D gene uncertain. Germline lookup yields CDR1 SGHNT and CDR2 YENEEA. Trimming left V 5 bases short and J 9 bases short, with 14 bases between. This CDR3 is built from 13 residues. This CDR3 reads CASSPSEGRPQHF. As DNA, the CDR3 is TGTGCCAGCAGCCCTTCCGAGGGCCGGCCCCAGCATTTT. The full variable domain, completed using reference TRBV11-3 and TRBJ1-5, is EAGVVQSPRYKIIEKKQPVAFWCNPISGHNTLYWYLQNLGQGPELLIRYENEEAVDDSQLPKDRFSAERLKGVDSTLKIQPAELGDSAVYLCASSPSEGRPQHFGDGTRLSIL.

The chain uses TRBV7-8 and TRBJ2-1, with 11 bases identical to TRBD2. CDR3 length: 13 amino acids. Germline values: CDR1 SGHVS, CDR2 FQNEAQ. V was clipped by 5 bases and J by 9 bases; unmatched bases: 3. CDR3 in amino acids: CASSRGTSGEQFF. The CDR3 DNA is TGTGCCAGCAGCCGCGGGACTAGCGGTGAGCAGTTCTTC.

The chain links TRBV6-5 to TRBJ1-4, with TRBD1 as a possible D gene (6 bases). V was shortened by 8 bases and J by 0 bases, with 10 bases between the two germline ends. This CDR3 comprises 14 residues. The germline gives CDR1 MNHEY, CDR2 SVGAGI. For the CDR3, the DNA is TGTGCCAGCTCGACAGGCGCAACTAATGAAAAACTGTTTTTT. It is translated as CASSTGATNEKLFF.

The genes are TRBV25-1 and TRBJ1-1; no clear D gene. In germline, CDR1 is MGHDK, CDR2 SYGVNS. The CDR3 is 16 amino acids. Trimming stripped 5 bases from V and 3 bases from J, with 19 bases between. This CDR3 reads CASSPIAQFSDTEAFF. CDR3 DNA: TGTGCCAGCAGTCCAATAGCTCAGTTCTCCGACACTGAAGCTTTCTTT.

V gene TRBV15 combines with J gene TRBJ2-2; TRBD1 matches at 10 bases. The CDR3 loop spans 15 amino acids. Germline assignment: CDR1 LNHNV and CDR2 YYDKDF (reference sequence). V was pared by 5 bases and J by 6 bases, with 6 bases of the junction left unmatched. The CDR3 DNA reads as TGTGCCACCAGCCGCCGGGACAGGGGACCCGGGGAGCTGTTTTTT. Translating gives CATSRRDRGPGELFF.

This chain links TRBV11-3 with TRBJ1-4; perhaps TRBD1 as D (5 bases). This CDR3 region has 13 residues. Deletions cut 6 bases from V and 7 bases from J, with 12 bases between. Germline CDR1 reads SGHNT; CDR2 reads YENEEA. The CDR3 bases are TGTGCCAGCAGTAGGGGCCCAAGTGAAAAACTGTTTTTT. This sequence encodes CASSRGPSEKLFF.

The chain employs TRBV9 and TRBJ2-3; 8 nucleotides agree with TRBD1. CDR3 length equals 14 residues. With 7 bases clipped from V and 2 bases from J, the junction kept 6 bases outside the gene matches. Germline V gene data show CDR1 as SGDLS and CDR2 as YYNGEE. The CDR3 loop reads CASSQGAHTDTQYF. CDR3 in DNA: TGTGCCAGCTCCCAGGGGGCACACACAGATACGCAGTATTTT.

The chain joins TRBV20-1 to TRBJ1-1; D is undetermined. Trimming removed 1 base from V and 5 bases from J, with 5 bases in between. This CDR3 is 11 amino acids long. Per the germline V gene, CDR1 is DFQATT and CDR2 is SNEGSKA (reference sequence). The CDR3 reads CSARVGTEAFF. DNA of the CDR3: TGCAGTGCTAGAGTCGGGACTGAAGCTTTCTTT.

CDR3 coding DNA: TGTGCCAGCAGCTTAGGCCGACAGGGGAGGGAAGAAGCTTTCTTT. It encodes CASSLGRQGREEAFF. V gene TRBV13 combines with J gene TRBJ1-1; 8 bases agree with TRBD1. Trimming removed 0 bases from V and 8 bases from J; junction bases left unmatched: 8. CDR1 is PRHDT, CDR2 FYEKMQ, per germline (reference sequence). The length of the CDR3 is 15 residues.